This T cell receptor beta chain was recorded in a study of beta chain features in type 1 diabetes. The investigators reverse transcribed all of the isolated RNA, so they sequenced expressed TCRB transcripts. Profiling relied on immunoSEQ multiplex PCR, and the TCRdb table lists in-frame clones only, not all of them. The data contain a few hundred thousand clones, roughly a quarter of them seen just once; the ten biggest clones take up roughly 0.011%. This clone has more than one count but fewer than ten. What it binds is not known. Study conclusions and caveats: There was a moderate but significant shortening of TCRB CDR3s in all four CD4+ subsets of Type 1 diabetes patients.

The CDR3 has 17 amino acids. V was cut by 1 base and J by 0 bases, with 14 bases left in between. The germline V gene has CDR1 MGHRA and CDR2 YSYEKL. The sequence derives from a woman aged 25 to 39 with type 1 diabetes. Sequencing was carried out using naive CD4+ T cells from blood. The chain combines TRBV4-1 with TRBJ2-3; perhaps TRBD1 as D (6 bases). The CDR3 protein is CASSQGLHRDSTDTQYF. CDR3 DNA: TGCGCCAGCAGCCAAGGTTTACACAGGGACAGCACAGATACGCAGTATTTT.